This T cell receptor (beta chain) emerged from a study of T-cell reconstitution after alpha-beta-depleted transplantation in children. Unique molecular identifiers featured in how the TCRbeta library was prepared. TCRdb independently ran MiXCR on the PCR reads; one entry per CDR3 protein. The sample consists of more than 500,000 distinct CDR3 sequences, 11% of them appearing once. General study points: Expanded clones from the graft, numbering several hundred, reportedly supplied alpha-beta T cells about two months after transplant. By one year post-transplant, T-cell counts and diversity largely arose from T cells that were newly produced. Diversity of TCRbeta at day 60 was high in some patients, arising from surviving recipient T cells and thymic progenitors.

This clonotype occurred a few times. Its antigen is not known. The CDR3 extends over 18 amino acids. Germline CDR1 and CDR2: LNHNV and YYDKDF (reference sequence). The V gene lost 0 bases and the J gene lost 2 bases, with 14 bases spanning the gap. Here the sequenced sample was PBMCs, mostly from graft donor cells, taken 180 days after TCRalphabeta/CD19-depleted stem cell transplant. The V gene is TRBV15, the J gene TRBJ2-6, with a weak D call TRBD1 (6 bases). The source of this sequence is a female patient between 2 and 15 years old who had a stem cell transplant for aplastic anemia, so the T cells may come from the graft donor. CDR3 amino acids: CATSREGTHMAGANVLTF. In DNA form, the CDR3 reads TGTGCCACCAGCAGAGAGGGGACACACATGGCTGGGGCCAACGTCCTGACTTTC.